This TCR beta chain is from a study of CD8+ T cells in alopecia areata. In the study overall: Treated patients received oral tofacitinib, 5 to 10 mg twice daily.

TCR sequencing used cDNA made by reverse transcription of extracted RNA. The table came from immunoSEQ multiplex PCR; TCRdb's copy has only in-frame clones and leaves some out. This table has over 110,000 clones, 40% to 55% appearing once. Sorted populations comprised CD4+ and CD8+ T cells obtained from PBMCs. With respect to this clone: The antigen is unknown.

Notes on the study in general: Mice showed clearer TCR sharing than patients did, a gap that was possibly HLA-related.

The CDR3 contains 15 residues. Germline V CDR1 and CDR2: SGHRS, YFSETQ. V was clipped by 3 bases and J by 3 bases; unmatched bases: 4. The rearrangement joins TRBV5-1 to TRBJ2-7, with 12 bases identical to TRBD2. The source is a human donor with alopecia areata. The starting material was CD4+ T cells sorted from blood, obtained at week 0. CDR3 region: CASSSTSGRNYEQYF. CDR3 nucleotide sequence: TGCGCCAGCAGCTCCACTAGCGGGAGGAACTACGAGCAGTACTTC.